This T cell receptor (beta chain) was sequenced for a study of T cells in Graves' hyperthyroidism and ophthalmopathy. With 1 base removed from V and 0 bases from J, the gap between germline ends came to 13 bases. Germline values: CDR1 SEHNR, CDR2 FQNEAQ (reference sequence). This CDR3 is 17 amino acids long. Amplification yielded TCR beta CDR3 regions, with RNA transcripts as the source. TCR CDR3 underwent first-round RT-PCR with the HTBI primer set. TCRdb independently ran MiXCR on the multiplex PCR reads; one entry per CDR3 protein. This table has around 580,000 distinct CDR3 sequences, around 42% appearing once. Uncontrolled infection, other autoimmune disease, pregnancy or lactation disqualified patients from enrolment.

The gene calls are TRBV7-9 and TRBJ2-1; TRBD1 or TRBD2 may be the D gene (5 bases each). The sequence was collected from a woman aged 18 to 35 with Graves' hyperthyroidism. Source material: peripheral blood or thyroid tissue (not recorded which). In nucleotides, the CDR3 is TGTGCCAGCAGCTTAGGTTGGGACGCCAGCTCCTACAATGAGCAGTTCTTC. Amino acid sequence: CASSLGWDASSYNEQFF.